Shown below are 20 T cell receptor beta chains from a single sample sequenced in a study of cytomegalovirus exposure and HLA in healthy donors. It was with 60 Vbeta and 13 Jbeta primers that the PCR ran. Produced via immunoSEQ multiplex PCR; TCRdb's table is partial and in-frame only. The table shows a few hundred thousand clones, with about 80% occurring only once. Input material: PBMCs. The source of these receptors is a man between 18 and 35 years old in good health and CMV-seronegative.

This clone occurred a few times. The V call is TRBV7-2, the J call TRBJ2-5; 8 nucleotides match TRBD1. CDR1 SGHTA and CDR2 FQGNSA come from the germline V gene. The CDR3 is 15 amino acids. The junction had 15 bases not matched to a gene; V was cut back by 10 bases and J by 5 bases. In DNA, the CDR3 is TGTGCCACCCAGATTAGGACAGGGACGGGGGAGACCCAGTACTTC. This gives the protein CATQIRTGTGETQYF.

The chain is built from TRBV10-3 and TRBJ2-1, with D possibly being TRBD2 (6 bases). This CDR3 region has 15 residues. Germline CDR1 reads ENHRY; CDR2 reads SYGVKD. V dropped 0 bases and J dropped 4 bases, with 10 bases sitting between them. DNA for the CDR3: TGTGCCATCAGTGAGTCTAGCGGAGTATACAATGAGCAGTTCTTC. Its protein product is CAISESSGVYNEQFF.

The chain uses TRBV19 and TRBJ1-5, with TRBD1 identical over 7 bases. Germline CDR1 is LNHDA and CDR2 is SQIVND (reference sequence). The CDR3 runs 14 residues. V shed 0 bases, J shed 7 bases, and the junction held 3 bases outside the gene matches. This chain's CDR3 is CASSIDYRGQPQHF. CDR3 DNA sequence: TGTGCCAGTAGTATAGATTACAGGGGACAGCCCCAGCATTTT.

The rearrangement joins TRBV5-1 to TRBJ2-7, with 8 positions matching TRBD2. V was clipped by 1 base and J by 2 bases; unmatched bases: 8. The CDR3 length is 16 residues. The V gene's germline CDR1 is SGHRS and CDR2 YFSETQ. The CDR3 region is CASSLIGSGGAYEQYF. The DNA of the CDR3 is TGCGCCAGCAGCTTGATCGGGTCGGGGGGGGCCTACGAGCAGTACTTC.

J is TRBJ2-6 and V is TRBV2, with 8 bases aligning to TRBD1. The V gene end was trimmed by 10 bases and the J gene end by 3 bases; junction bases not matched to a gene: 8. CDR3 size: 15 residues. CDR1 SNHLY and CDR2 FYNNEI come from the germline V gene. The CDR3 sequence is CATEDRAGGANVLTF. For the CDR3, the DNA is TGTGCCACCGAGGACAGGGCTGGTGGGGCCAACGTCCTGACTTTC.

This clone came up once. V usage is TRBV15 and J usage is TRBJ1-1; TRBD1 matches at 9 bases. The J segment lost 2 bases and the V segment lost 3 bases, leaving 4 bases of the junction unmatched. CDR3 length equals 15 residues. In germline, CDR1 is LNHNV, CDR2 YYDKDF (reference sequence). The CDR3 here is CATSSHRGRNTEAFF. The CDR3 nucleotides are TGTGCCACCAGCAGCCACAGGGGGCGAAACACTGAAGCTTTCTTT.

As regards this clone: In the same sample, other DNA sequences code for this CDR3. The chain has TRBV7-9 and TRBJ2-7, with a possible D match to TRBD1 (6 bases). CDR3 length: 14 amino acids. Looked up from germline, CDR1 is SEHNR and CDR2 is FQNEAQ (reference sequence). Between the trimmed V and J ends, which lost 5 bases and 3 bases, there was a span of 14 bases. CDR3 sequence reads: CASSRLDSSYEQYF. The CDR3 DNA sequence: TGTGCCAGCAGCCGACTGGACAGCAGCTACGAGCAGTACTTC.

The rearrangement uses TRBV7-3 and TRBJ2-6; no definite D call. This CDR3 contains 16 residues. Germline CDR1 and CDR2: SGHTA and FQGTGA. V was trimmed by 2 bases and J by 0 bases, leaving 8 bases between them. The CDR3 DNA reads TGTGCCAGCAGCTTAGCGCCGCTCTCTGGGGCCAACGTCCTGACTTTC. Amino acid sequence: CASSLAPLSGANVLTF.

The chain links TRBV27 to TRBJ1-4; D perhaps matches TRBD1 (5 bases). From germline, CDR1 is MNHEY and CDR2 SMNVEV (reference sequence). The CDR3 extends over 15 amino acids. Between the trimmed V and J ends, which lost 3 bases and 7 bases, there was a span of 15 bases. The CDR3 loop reads CASSFSGAVGEKLFF. In nucleotides, the CDR3 is TGTGCCAGCAGTTTTAGTGGGGCAGTGGGTGAAAAACTGTTTTTT.

The CDR3, as DNA: TGTGCCAGCAGTCTGGGGGGGGCTCCCTACGAGCAGTACTTC. Amino acids: CASSLGGAPYEQYF. This chain joins TRBV27 and TRBJ2-7; D is possibly TRBD2 (7 bases). In germline, CDR1 is MNHEY, CDR2 SMNVEV (reference sequence). The CDR3 is made up of 14 amino acids. The ends were cut back, 5 bases at V and 2 bases at J, with 13 bases in the middle.

V usage is TRBV2 and J usage is TRBJ1-2, with 11 nucleotides matching TRBD1. Germline lookup yields CDR1 SNHLY and CDR2 FYNNEI. CDR3 length: 16 amino acids. Unmatched junction bases numbered 11, after V lost 3 bases and J lost 8 bases. The CDR3 coding sequence is TGTGCCAGCAGTGACTCGGACAGGGGGCGATTGAGGGGCTACACCTTC. This encodes CASSDSDRGRLRGYTF.

CDR3 in amino acids: CASSPGGDRSYSGANVLTF. The CDR3 DNA sequence: TGCGCCAGCAGCCCGGGGGGGGACCGCAGCTACTCTGGGGCCAACGTCCTGACTTTC. The V and J genes are TRBV5-1 and TRBJ2-6, with 8 bases fitting TRBD2. Germline CDR1 reads SGHRS; CDR2 reads YFSETQ. J lost 0 bases, V lost 4 bases, and 12 bases had no gene match. The CDR3 contains 19 residues.

This sequence joins TRBV18 and TRBJ2-6; TRBD1 is a possible D gene (6 bases). The CDR3 consists of 18 residues. V was pared by 1 base and J by 1 base, with 14 bases between. The V gene's germline CDR1 is KGHSH and CDR2 LQKENI. CDR3 residues: CASSPRTAEISGANVLTF. Here the CDR3 DNA reads TGTGCCAGCTCACCACGGACAGCCGAGATATCTGGGGCCAACGTCCTGACTTTC.

This clone was found a few times. CDR3 sequence: CASRMGQSNQPQHF. CDR3 coding DNA: TGTGCCAGCAGAATGGGACAGAGCAATCAGCCCCAGCATTTT. The chain carries TRBV2 and TRBJ1-5; TRBD1 matches at 7 bases. There are 14 residues in the CDR3. Trimming took 6 bases from V and 1 from J; bases not matched to a gene: 3. The germline gives CDR1 SNHLY, CDR2 FYNNEI.

This clone has just a few counts. The chain uses TRBV6-1 and TRBJ2-3; 10 bases map to TRBD2. Looked up from germline, CDR1 is MNHNS and CDR2 is SASEGT. V was pared by 0 bases and J by 10 bases, with 13 bases of the junction left unmatched. The CDR3 loop spans 17 amino acids. CDR3 coding DNA: TGTGCCAGCAGTGAAGCTCCAGGACTAGCGGAAAGTGGGGCGCAGTATTTT. Residues: CASSEAPGLAESGAQYF.

Comments on this clone: A junction boundary mismatches the germline segment, possibly from a read error. V and J are TRBV25-1 and TRBJ2-7; 7 bases fit TRBD2. This CDR3 is 14 amino acids long. Per germline, CDR1 MGHDK and CDR2 SYGVNS. CDR3 residues: CASSRAGSAYEQYF. CDR3 coding DNA: TGTGCTAGCAGCAGAGCGGGGTCGGCCTACGAGCAGTACTTC.

This clone came up once. The V gene is TRBV7-6, the J gene TRBJ1-2, with D perhaps matching TRBD1 (6 bases). The germline V gene has CDR1 SGHVS and CDR2 FNYEAQ. Trimming shortened V by 1 base and J by 6 bases, and 18 bases separated the two germline ends. This CDR3 contains 16 residues. As DNA, the CDR3 is TGTGCCAGCAGCTTAGACAAGACAGGTGGATCGCATGGCTACACCTTC. Its protein is CASSLDKTGGSHGYTF.

There are a few counts of this clone. This chain joins TRBV5-1 and TRBJ2-2, with 10 bases lining up with TRBD1. The CDR3 loop spans 15 amino acids. With 0 bases clipped from V and 6 bases from J, the junction kept 2 bases outside the gene matches. CDR1 and CDR2 (germline): SGHRS, YFSETQ. CDR3 amino acids: CASSLGQGASGELFF. In DNA, the CDR3 is TGCGCCAGCAGCTTGGGACAGGGGGCGTCCGGGGAGCTGTTTTTT.

This clone came up once. The chain recombines TRBV5-1 with TRBJ1-3; D might be TRBD1 (5 bases). V was clipped by 3 bases and J by 1 base, with 23 bases between them. This CDR3 is built from 19 residues. The germline V gene encodes CDR1 SGHRS and CDR2 YFSETQ. CDR3 in DNA: TGCGCCAGCAGCTCCGGGGTTGGCGGGACCGGCATATCTGGAAACACCATATATTTT. Protein sequence: CASSSGVGGTGISGNTIYF.

The CDR3 sequence: CASSLGTAPYEQYF. The CDR3 coding sequence is TGTGCCAGCAGCTTAGGGACAGCTCCCTACGAGCAGTACTTC. The gene calls are TRBV7-2 and TRBJ2-7, with D perhaps matching TRBD1 (6 bases). The CDR3 length is 14 residues. The germline CDR1 and CDR2 sequences are SGHTA and FQGNSA. The V gene lost 1 base and the J gene lost 2 bases, with 9 bases spanning the gap.